A single sample is the source of the 21 T cell receptor beta chains below, sequenced in a study of T cells in tuberculosis. Time point given: new active TB diagnosis, blood taken before or within 7 days of starting treatment. Generated by immunoSEQ multiplex PCR, the TCRdb table keeps only in-frame clones and is missing some. The table shows under 45,000 clones, with roughly 90% occurring only once. This sample comprised PBMCs, obtained at tuberculosis diagnosis. These receptors were obtained from an adult with tuberculosis.

The chain carries TRBV27 and TRBJ2-1; 10 nucleotides line up with TRBD2. From germline, CDR1 is MNHEY and CDR2 SMNVEV (reference sequence). This CDR3 is built from 16 residues. The ends lost 0 bases at V and 9 bases at J; junction bases unmatched: 8. The chain's CDR3 is CASSLSSGGALGEQFF. The CDR3 coding sequence is TGTGCCAGCAGTTTATCCAGCGGGGGGGCCTTGGGTGAGCAGTTCTTC.

This chain connects TRBV13 to TRBJ2-3, with 7 bases that match TRBD2. V dropped 5 bases and J dropped 2; count of bases not matched to a gene: 10. CDR1 is PRHDT, CDR2 FYEKMQ, per germline (reference sequence). The CDR3 runs to 16 residues. The CDR3: CASSRMASGLTDTQYF. The CDR3 DNA sequence: TGTGCCAGCAGCCGGATGGCTAGCGGTCTCACAGATACGCAGTATTTT.

This clone was seen a single time. This chain connects TRBV5-6 to TRBJ1-5; the D gene is possibly TRBD1 (6 bases). CDR3 length: 15 amino acids. V was clipped by 1 base and J by 0 bases, with 8 bases between them. Germline V gives CDR1 SGHDT, CDR2 YYEEEE. The CDR3 is CASSLIGGSNQPQHF. DNA of the CDR3: TGTGCCAGCAGCTTGATAGGGGGTAGCAATCAGCCCCAGCATTTT.

CDR3: CASTGGQSNSPLHF. CDR3 DNA: TGTGCCAGCACCGGGGGACAGTCTAATTCACCCCTCCACTTT. The V gene is TRBV6-5, the J gene TRBJ1-6; 7 bases are shared with TRBD1. From germline, CDR1 is MNHEY and CDR2 SVGAGI. CDR3 length: 14 residues. The trim removed 7 bases at V and 6 bases at J, leaving 6 bases unmatched.

V is TRBV6-5 and J is TRBJ1-4; D ambiguous. V was pared by 5 bases and J by 0 bases, with 7 bases between. Germline V gene data show CDR1 as MNHEY and CDR2 as SVGAGI. This CDR3 comprises 14 residues. DNA of the CDR3: TGTGCCAGCAGTATTAGTGCAACTAATGAAAAACTGTTTTTT. As protein: CASSISATNEKLFF.

This clone showed up just once. The rearrangement joins TRBV4-2 to TRBJ1-4; tentatively, D is TRBD1 (5 bases). The CDR3 contains 13 residues. Trimming left V 3 bases short and J 6 bases short, with 8 bases between. Germline V CDR1 and CDR2: LGHNA, YNFKEQ. This CDR3 reads CASSHATDEKLFF. CDR3 sequence (DNA): TGTGCCAGCAGCCATGCGACAGATGAAAAACTGTTTTTT.

This clone was found once. The chain carries TRBV7-2 and TRBJ1-1; no definite D call. CDR3 length: 13 amino acids. Between the trimmed V and J ends, which lost 5 bases and 3 bases, there was a span of 10 bases. Per the germline V gene, CDR1 is SGHTA and CDR2 is FQGNSA. The DNA for the CDR3 is TGTGCCAGCAGCCCTCAGATGGACACTGAAGCTTTCTTT. This gives the protein CASSPQMDTEAFF.

The rearrangement links TRBV2 to TRBJ1-6; 7 bases match TRBD1. The germline gives CDR1 SNHLY, CDR2 FYNNEI. CDR3 size: 15 residues. Germline trimming cut 7 bases from V and 5 bases from J; bases unmatched to any gene: 8. In nucleotides, the CDR3 is TGTGCCAGCACCTTAGACAGGGTGAATAATTCACCCCTCCACTTT. It specifies CASTLDRVNNSPLHF. The full variable domain, rest sourced from reference TRBV2 and TRBJ1-6, is EPEVTQTPSHQVTQMGQEVILRCVPISNHLYFYWYRQILGQKVEFLVSFYNNEISEKSEIFDDQFSVERPDGSNFTLKIRSTKLEDSAMYFCASTLDRVNNSPLHFGNGTRLTVT.

This chain connects TRBV7-2 to TRBJ2-1; 11 bases align to TRBD2. Trimming took 1 base from V and 2 from J; bases not matched to a gene: 4. CDR1 and CDR2 (germline): SGHTA, FQGNSA. The CDR3 totals 17 residues. CDR3 loop: CASSLDASGGTYNEQFF. The CDR3 coding sequence is TGTGCCAGCAGCTTAGATGCTAGCGGGGGGACCTACAATGAGCAGTTCTTC. The variable domain in full, completed from reference TRBV7-2 and TRBJ2-1, reads GAGVSQSPSNKVTEKGKDVELRCDPISGHTALYWYRQSLGQGLEFLIYFQGNSAPDKSGLPSDRFSAERTGGSVSTLTIQRTQQEDSAVYLCASSLDASGGTYNEQFFGPGTRLTVL.

The chain uses TRBV15 and TRBJ1-5, with 11 nucleotides matching TRBD1. Germline V gene lookup returns CDR1 LNHNV and CDR2 YYDKDF (reference sequence). CDR3 length: 15 amino acids. The ends lost 9 bases at V and 7 bases at J; junction bases unmatched: 11. CDR3 DNA: TGTGCCACATACTTCCGGGACAGGGGGGAACAGCCCCAGCATTTT. Protein: CATYFRDRGEQPQHF. The entire variable domain, with the rest obtained from reference TRBV15 and TRBJ1-5, is as follows: DAMVIQNPRYQVTQFGKPVTLSCSQTLNHNVMYWYQQKSSQAPKLLFHYYDKDFNNEADTPDNFQSRRPNTSFCFLDIRSPGLGDTAMYLCATYFRDRGEQPQHFGDGTRLSIL.

This clone was observed once. The chain couples TRBV5-8 to TRBJ2-2; 10 nucleotides match TRBD2. The CDR3 is 16 amino acids. Trimming removed 4 bases from V and 2 bases from J; junction bases left unmatched: 5. Germline V gene lookup returns CDR1 SGHTS and CDR2 YDEGEE. CDR3 sequence (DNA): TGTGCCAGCAGCCAAACTAGCGGGATTAACACCGGGGAGCTGTTTTTT. Protein: CASSQTSGINTGELFF.

The chain employs TRBV29-1 and TRBJ2-3; D not resolved. V lost 4 bases to trimming and J lost 5 bases, with 7 bases between them. The CDR3 extends over 11 amino acids. The germline gives CDR1 SQVTM, CDR2 ANQGSEA. CDR3 region: CSVVWRDTQYF. Here the CDR3 DNA reads TGCAGCGTTGTCTGGAGAGATACGCAGTATTTT.

The chain joins TRBV27 to TRBJ2-2, with 10 nucleotides matching TRBD2. Germline V gene lookup returns CDR1 MNHEY and CDR2 SMNVEV (reference sequence). V was clipped by 5 bases and J by 6 bases; unmatched bases: 9. The length of the CDR3 is 16 residues. The CDR3 loop reads CASSTSGGAIAGELFF. CDR3 nucleotides: TGTGCCAGCAGTACGAGCGGGGGGGCCATAGCCGGGGAGCTGTTTTTT.

The genes are TRBV25-1 and TRBJ2-7, with TRBD2 as a possible D gene (6 bases). Germline CDR1 and CDR2: MGHDK and SYGVNS. The length of the CDR3 is 13 residues. V shed 2 bases and J shed 6 bases, with 11 bases lying between them. The DNA of the CDR3 is TGTGCCAGCAGTGAAATCGGGGGTGGCGAGCAGTACTTC. It translates to CASSEIGGGEQYF.

V and J are TRBV9 and TRBJ2-1; no clear D. This CDR3 is 15 amino acids long. V was cut by 0 bases and J by 5 bases, with 12 bases left in between. Germline CDR1 reads SGDLS; CDR2 reads YYNGEE. Here the CDR3 DNA reads TGTGCCAGCAGCGTAGCCCCCTCTAGAGACAATGAGCAGTTCTTC. Protein sequence: CASSVAPSRDNEQFF.

The chain recombines TRBV14 with TRBJ2-3, with D perhaps matching TRBD2 (7 bases). In germline, CDR1 is SGHDN, CDR2 FVKESK. Deletions cut 1 base from V and 6 bases from J, with 23 bases between. The CDR3 runs to 18 residues. The CDR3 DNA reads TGTGCCAGCAGCCAAGGGCCTGGGTGGCCTAGCGGACAGGATACGCAGTATTTT. The encoded protein is CASSQGPGWPSGQDTQYF. Full variable domain (remainder filled in from reference TRBV14 and TRBJ2-3): EAGVTQFPSHSVIEKGQTVTLRCDPISGHDNLYWYRRVMGKEIKFLLHFVKESKQDESGMPNNRFLAERTGGTYSTLKVQPAELEDSGVYFCASSQGPGWPSGQDTQYFGPGTRLTVL.

The genes are TRBV7-2 and TRBJ1-5, with D unresolved. Germline V gene sequence: CDR1 SGHTA, CDR2 FQGNSA. V was pared by 6 bases and J by 4 bases, with 13 bases between. The CDR3 runs to 14 residues. The DNA of the CDR3 is TGTGCCAGCAGTCTACAGTCGATTAATCAGCCCCAGCATTTT. Amino acids: CASSLQSINQPQHF.

This clone is a singleton in its sample. This chain links TRBV19 with TRBJ2-2, with 10 bases that match TRBD1. Trimming cost V 7 bases and J 5 bases; bases outside gene matches: 7. The CDR3 consists of 15 residues. Germline-derived CDR1 and CDR2 are LNHDA and SQIVND (reference sequence). The CDR3 here is CASTSPGQGTGELFF. CDR3 nucleotide sequence: TGTGCCAGTACTTCGCCGGGACAGGGGACCGGGGAGCTGTTTTTT.

The chain carries TRBV2 and TRBJ2-2; a weak D match, TRBD2 (8 bases). V lost 7 bases, J lost 8 bases, and 23 bases lay in between. CDR1 SNHLY and CDR2 FYNNEI come from the germline V gene. The CDR3 is made up of 16 amino acids. The CDR3 DNA reads as TGTGCCAGCATAGCTCCAACAGGGGCGGGAGGAGGGGAGCTGTTTTTT. It specifies CASIAPTGAGGGELFF.

The CDR3, as DNA: TGTGCCAGCAGTCTTATAGCGGGGGGGACCTTGAGCACAGATACGCAGTATTTT. Its translation is CASSLIAGGTLSTDTQYF. The genes are TRBV2 and TRBJ2-3; 11 bases match TRBD2. The germline V gene encodes CDR1 SNHLY and CDR2 FYNNEI. The CDR3 is 18 amino acids. After removal of 5 bases from V and 0 bases from J, the junction contained 10 bases not matched to a gene.

This chain connects TRBV7-2 to TRBJ2-7, with D possibly TRBD2 on 7 matching bases. CDR3 size: 15 residues. The germline V gene encodes CDR1 SGHTA and CDR2 FQGNSA. The ends were cut back, 1 base at V and 3 bases at J, with 13 bases in the middle. The CDR3 here is CASSLEGGSRYEQYF. The CDR3 nucleotides read TGTGCCAGCAGCTTAGAGGGGGGGTCCCGCTACGAGCAGTACTTC.